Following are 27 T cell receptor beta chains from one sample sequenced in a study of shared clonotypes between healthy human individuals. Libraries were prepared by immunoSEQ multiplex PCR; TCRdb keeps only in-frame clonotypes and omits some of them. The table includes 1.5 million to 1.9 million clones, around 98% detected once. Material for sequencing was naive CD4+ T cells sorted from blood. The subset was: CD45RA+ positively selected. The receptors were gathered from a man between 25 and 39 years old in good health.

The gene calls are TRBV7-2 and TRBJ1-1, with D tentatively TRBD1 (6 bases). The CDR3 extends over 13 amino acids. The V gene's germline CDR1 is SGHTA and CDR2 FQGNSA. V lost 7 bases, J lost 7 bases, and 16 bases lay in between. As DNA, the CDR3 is TGTGCCAGCACCTACGATGGAGGGGGTGAAGCTTTCTTT. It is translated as CASTYDGGGEAFF. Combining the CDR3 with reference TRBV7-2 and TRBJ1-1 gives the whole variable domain GAGVSQSPSNKVTEKGKDVELRCDPISGHTALYWYRQSLGQGLEFLIYFQGNSAPDKSGLPSDRFSAERTGGSVSTLTIQRTQQEDSAVYLCASTYDGGGEAFFGQGTRLTVV.

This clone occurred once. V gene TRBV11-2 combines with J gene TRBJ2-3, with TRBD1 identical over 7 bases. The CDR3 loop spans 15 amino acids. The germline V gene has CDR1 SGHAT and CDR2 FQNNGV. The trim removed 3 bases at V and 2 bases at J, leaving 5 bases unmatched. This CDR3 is CASSFRDRDTDTQYF. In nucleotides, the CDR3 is TGTGCCAGCAGCTTCCGGGACAGAGACACAGATACGCAGTATTTT.

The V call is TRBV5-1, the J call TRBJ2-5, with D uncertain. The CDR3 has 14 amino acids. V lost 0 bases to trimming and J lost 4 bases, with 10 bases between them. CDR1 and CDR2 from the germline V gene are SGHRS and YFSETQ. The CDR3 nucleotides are TGCGCCAGCAGCTTGGGGAGAACGCCAGAGACCCAGTACTTC. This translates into CASSLGRTPETQYF.

DNA of the CDR3: TGTGCCAGCAGTTTCGGAATAGCTCGGGGCTCCTACAATGAGCAGTTCTTC. It yields the protein CASSFGIARGSYNEQFF. The chain is built from TRBV7-9 and TRBJ2-1; TRBD2 is a possible D gene (5 bases). The CDR3 consists of 17 residues. Germline values: CDR1 SEHNR, CDR2 FQNEAQ (reference sequence). Between the trimmed V and J ends, which lost 6 bases and 0 bases, there was a span of 18 bases.

In DNA form, the CDR3 reads TGTGCCAGCAGGGAGGTGGGGACAGGAGTTTACGAGCAGTACTTC. Its translation: CASREVGTGVYEQYF. The chain joins TRBV28 to TRBJ2-7, with 8 bases fitting TRBD1. The trim removed 6 bases at V and 4 bases at J, leaving 11 bases unmatched. Germline lookup yields CDR1 MDHEN and CDR2 SYDVKM. The CDR3 contains 15 residues.

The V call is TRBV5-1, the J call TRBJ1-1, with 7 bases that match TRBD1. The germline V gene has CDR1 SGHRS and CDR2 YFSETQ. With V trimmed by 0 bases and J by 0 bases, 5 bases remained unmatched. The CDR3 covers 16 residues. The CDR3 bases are TGCGCCAGCAGCTTGGATCCGGGACAGCTGAACACTGAAGCTTTCTTT. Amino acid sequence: CASSLDPGQLNTEAFF.

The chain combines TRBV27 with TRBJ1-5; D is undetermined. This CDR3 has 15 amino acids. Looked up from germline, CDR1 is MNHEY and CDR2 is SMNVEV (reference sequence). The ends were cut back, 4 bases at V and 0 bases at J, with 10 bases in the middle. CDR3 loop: CASSWSGYSNQPQHF. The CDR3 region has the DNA TGTGCCAGCAGTTGGTCAGGCTATAGCAATCAGCCCCAGCATTTT.

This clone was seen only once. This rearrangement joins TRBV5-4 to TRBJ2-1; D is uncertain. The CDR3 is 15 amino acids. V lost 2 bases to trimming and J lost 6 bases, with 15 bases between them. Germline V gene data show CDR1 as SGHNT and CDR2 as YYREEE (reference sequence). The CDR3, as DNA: TGTGCCAGCAGCTTCGGACCCTTAGGGTCCAATGAGCAGTTCTTC. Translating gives CASSFGPLGSNEQFF. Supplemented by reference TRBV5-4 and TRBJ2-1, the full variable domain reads ETGVTQSPTHLIKTRGQQVTLRCSSQSGHNTVSWYQQALGQGPQFIFQYYREEENGRGNFPPRFSGLQFPNYSSELNVNALELDDSALYLCASSFGPLGSNEQFFGPGTRLTVL.

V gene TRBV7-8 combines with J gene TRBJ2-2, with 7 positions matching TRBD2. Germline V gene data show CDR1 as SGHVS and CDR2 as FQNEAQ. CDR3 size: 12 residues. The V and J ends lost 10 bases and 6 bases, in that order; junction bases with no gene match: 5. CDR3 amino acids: CAIRLAAGELFF. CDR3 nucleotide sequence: TGTGCCATCCGACTAGCCGCCGGGGAGCTGTTTTTT. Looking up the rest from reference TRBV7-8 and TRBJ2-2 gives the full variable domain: GAGVSQSPRYKVAKRGQDVALRCDPISGHVSLFWYQQALGQGPEFLTYFQNEAQLDKSGLPSDRFFAERPEGSVSTLKIQRTQQEDSAVYLCAIRLAAGELFFGEGSRLTVL.

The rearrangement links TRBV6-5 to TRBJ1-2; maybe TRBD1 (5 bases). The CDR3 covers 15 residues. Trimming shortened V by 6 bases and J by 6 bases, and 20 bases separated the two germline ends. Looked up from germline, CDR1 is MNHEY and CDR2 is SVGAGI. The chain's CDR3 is CASRPGRGWGDGYTF. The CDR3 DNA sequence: TGTGCCAGCAGGCCCGGACGTGGTTGGGGCGATGGCTACACCTTC.

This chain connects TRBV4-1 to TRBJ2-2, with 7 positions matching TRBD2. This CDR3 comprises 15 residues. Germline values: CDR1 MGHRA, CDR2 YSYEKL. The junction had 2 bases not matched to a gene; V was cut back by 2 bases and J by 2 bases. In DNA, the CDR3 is TGCGCCAGCAGCCAACGGGAGGTCAACACCGGGGAGCTGTTTTTT. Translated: CASSQREVNTGELFF.

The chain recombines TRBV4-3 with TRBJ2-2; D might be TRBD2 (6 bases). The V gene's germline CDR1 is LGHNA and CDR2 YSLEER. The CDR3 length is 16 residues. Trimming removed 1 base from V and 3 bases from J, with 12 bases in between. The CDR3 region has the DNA TGCGCCAGCAGCCAAGGGACCATAGCGGACACCGGGGAGCTGTTTTTT. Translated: CASSQGTIADTGELFF.

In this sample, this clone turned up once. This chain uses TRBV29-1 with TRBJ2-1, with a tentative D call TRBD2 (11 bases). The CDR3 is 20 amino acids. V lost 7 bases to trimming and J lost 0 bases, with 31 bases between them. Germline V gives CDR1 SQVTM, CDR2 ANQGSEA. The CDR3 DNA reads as TGCAGCGCGGGACAGGGGAGGGCTAGCGGGAGGTTTAGCTCCTACAATGAGCAGTTCTTC. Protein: CSAGQGRASGRFSSYNEQFF.

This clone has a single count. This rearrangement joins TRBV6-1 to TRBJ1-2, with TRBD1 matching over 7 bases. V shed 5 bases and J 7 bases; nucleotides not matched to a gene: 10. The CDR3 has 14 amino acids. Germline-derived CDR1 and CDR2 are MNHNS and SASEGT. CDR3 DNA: TGTGCCAGCAGTCCACGCGACAGGGTCGGTGGCTACACCTTC. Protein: CASSPRDRVGGYTF.

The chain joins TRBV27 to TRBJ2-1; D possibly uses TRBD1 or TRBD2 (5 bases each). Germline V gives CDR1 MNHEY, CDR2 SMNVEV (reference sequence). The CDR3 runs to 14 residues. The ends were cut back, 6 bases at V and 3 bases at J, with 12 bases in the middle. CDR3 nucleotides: TGTGCCAGCAGCGGTGGGGGAGTCTACAATGAGCAGTTCTTC. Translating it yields CASSGGGVYNEQFF.

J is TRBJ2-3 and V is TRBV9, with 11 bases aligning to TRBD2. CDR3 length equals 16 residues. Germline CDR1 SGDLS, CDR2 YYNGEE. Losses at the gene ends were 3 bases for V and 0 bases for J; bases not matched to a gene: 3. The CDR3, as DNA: TGTGCCAGCAGCGCGGGACTAGCGGTAAGCACAGATACGCAGTATTTT. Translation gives CASSAGLAVSTDTQYF.

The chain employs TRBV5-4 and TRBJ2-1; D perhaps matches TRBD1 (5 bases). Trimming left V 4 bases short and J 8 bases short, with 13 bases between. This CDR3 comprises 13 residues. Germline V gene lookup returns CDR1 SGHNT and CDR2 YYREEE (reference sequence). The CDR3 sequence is CASSPVGLHEQFF. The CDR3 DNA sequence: TGTGCCAGCAGCCCGGTGGGGCTCCATGAGCAGTTCTTC.

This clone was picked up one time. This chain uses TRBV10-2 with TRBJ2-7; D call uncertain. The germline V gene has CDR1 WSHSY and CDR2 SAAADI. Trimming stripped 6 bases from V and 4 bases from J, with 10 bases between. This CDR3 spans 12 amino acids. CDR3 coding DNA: TGCGCCAGCAGCATAACTCAATACGAGCAGTACTTC. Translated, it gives CASSITQYEQYF.

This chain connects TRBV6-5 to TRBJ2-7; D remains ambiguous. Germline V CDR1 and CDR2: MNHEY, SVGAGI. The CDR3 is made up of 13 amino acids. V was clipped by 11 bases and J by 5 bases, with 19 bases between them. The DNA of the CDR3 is TGTGCCGCCGGCCGCCTCGTCGGTCACGAGCAGTACTTC. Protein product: CAAGRLVGHEQYF.

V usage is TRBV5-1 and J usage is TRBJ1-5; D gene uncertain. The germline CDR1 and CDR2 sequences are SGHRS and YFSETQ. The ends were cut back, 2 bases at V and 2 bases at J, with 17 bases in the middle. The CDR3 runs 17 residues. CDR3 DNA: TGCGCCAGCAGCTTAGGGCTCCCCGGCGCGGGCAATCAGCCCCAGCATTTT. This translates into CASSLGLPGAGNQPQHF.

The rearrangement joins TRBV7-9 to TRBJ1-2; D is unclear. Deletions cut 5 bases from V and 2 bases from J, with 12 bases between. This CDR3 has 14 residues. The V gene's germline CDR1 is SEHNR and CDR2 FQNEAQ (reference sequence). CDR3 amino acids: CASSQQSGNYGYTF. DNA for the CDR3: TGTGCCAGCAGCCAGCAAAGTGGAAACTATGGCTACACCTTC.

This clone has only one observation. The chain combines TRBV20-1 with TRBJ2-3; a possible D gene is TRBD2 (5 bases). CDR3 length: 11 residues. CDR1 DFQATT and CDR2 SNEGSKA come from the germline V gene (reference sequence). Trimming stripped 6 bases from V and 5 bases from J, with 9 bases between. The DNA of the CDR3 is TGCAGTGCCAATGGAGGAGATACGCAGTATTTT. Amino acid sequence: CSANGGDTQYF.

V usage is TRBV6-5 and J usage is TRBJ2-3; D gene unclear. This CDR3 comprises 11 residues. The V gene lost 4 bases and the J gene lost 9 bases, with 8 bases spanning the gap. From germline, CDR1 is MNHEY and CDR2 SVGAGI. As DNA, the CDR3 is TGTGCCAGCAGTTCGACGGTAACGCAGTATTTT. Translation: CASSSTVTQYF.

CDR3 in amino acids: CSVVGTGFYEQYF. As DNA, the CDR3 is TGCAGCGTTGTCGGGACAGGGTTCTACGAGCAGTACTTC. This chain links TRBV29-1 with TRBJ2-7; the match to TRBD1 covers 9 bases. The CDR3 runs to 13 residues. V lost 4 bases to trimming and J lost 3 bases; unmatched junction nucleotides: 4. Germline loops: CDR1 SQVTM, CDR2 ANQGSEA.

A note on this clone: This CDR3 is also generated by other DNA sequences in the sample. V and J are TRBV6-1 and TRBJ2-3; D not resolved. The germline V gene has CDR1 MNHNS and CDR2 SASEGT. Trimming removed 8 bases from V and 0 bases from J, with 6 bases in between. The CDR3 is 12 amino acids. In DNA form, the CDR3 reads TGTGCCAGCTCAGGAAGCACAGATACGCAGTATTTT. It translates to CASSGSTDTQYF.

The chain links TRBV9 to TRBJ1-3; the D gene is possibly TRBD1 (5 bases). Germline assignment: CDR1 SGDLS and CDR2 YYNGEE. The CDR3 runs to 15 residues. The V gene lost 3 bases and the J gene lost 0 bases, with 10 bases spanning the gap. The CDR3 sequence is CASSAPGSSGNTIYF. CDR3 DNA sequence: TGTGCCAGCAGCGCACCAGGGAGCTCTGGAAACACCATATATTTT.

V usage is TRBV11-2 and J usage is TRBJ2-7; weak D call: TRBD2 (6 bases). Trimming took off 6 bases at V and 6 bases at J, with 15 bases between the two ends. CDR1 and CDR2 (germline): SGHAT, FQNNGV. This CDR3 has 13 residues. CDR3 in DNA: TGTGCCAGCAGGCCGTTCGGCGGGACCGAGCAGTACTTC. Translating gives CASRPFGGTEQYF. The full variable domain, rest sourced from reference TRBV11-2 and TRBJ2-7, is EAGVAQSPRYKIIEKRQSVAFWCNPISGHATLYWYQQILGQGPKLLIQFQNNGVVDDSQLPKDRFSAERLKGVDSTLKIQPAKLEDSAVYLCASRPFGGTEQYFGPGTRLTVT.